The following is a T cell receptor beta chain sequence with its context. These data are taken from a study of Tregs in tolerant kidney transplant recipients. Produced via immunoSEQ multiplex PCR; TCRdb's table is partial and in-frame only. Counted here are roughly 250,000 clones, roughly four fifths occurring once; the ten biggest clones make up less than 0.75%. Germline CDR1 is SGHRS and CDR2 is YFSETQ. This CDR3 region has 14 residues. V gave up 4 bases and J gave up 4 bases; unmatched junction bases: 5. What was sequenced was CD4+ T cells from blood. The receptor's source is a human donor in good health. The V and J genes are TRBV5-1 and TRBJ1-3; 7 bases agree with TRBD1. CDR3 coding DNA: TGCGCCAGCAGCCCCGGACAGGCAGGAAACACCATATATTTT. Amino acids: CASSPGQAGNTIYF.